This is a list of T cell receptor beta chains from one sample in a study of shared clonotypes between healthy human individuals. Repertoires were generated with immunoSEQ multiplex PCR, while TCRdb's copy carries only in-frame clones and drops some. The table has around 610,000 clones, approximately 96% seen once. The sequenced sample was naive CD8+ T cells sorted from blood. All receptors come from a woman in her 30s in good health. CDR3s include the opening cysteine and the closing phenylalanine or tryptophan. Fields, in order: J gene, clone size, V gene, D gene, CDR3 DNA, CDR3 protein. The D gene is left open where the match is weak. Part of the rows lack a size; the others show once, few, many or a class for expanded clones.

J: TRBJ2-5
size: NA
V: TRBV4-1
D: NA
DNA: TGCGCCAGCAGCCAAAGTCTCGCACAAGAGACCCAGTACTTC
CDR3: CASSQSLAQETQYF

J: TRBJ1-1
size: NA
V: TRBV11-2
D: TRBD1
DNA: TGTGCCAGCAGCGAGATCCCGGGACAGGGAGGCACTGAAGCTTTCTTT
CDR3: CASSEIPGQGGTEAFF

J: TRBJ2-3
size: NA
V: TRBV27
D: TRBD2
DNA: TGTGCCAGCAGCCATTCCGGGACTAGCGTCACAGATACGCAGTATTTT
CDR3: CASSHSGTSVTDTQYF

J: TRBJ1-1
size: NA
V: TRBV7-9
D: NA
DNA: TGTGCCAGCAGCTCCCTTGAAGCTTTCTTT
CDR3: CASSSLEAFF

J: TRBJ2-1
size: NA
V: TRBV5-1
D: NA
DNA: TGCGCCAGCAGCTTTAGGACAGATTACAATGAGCAGTTCTTC
CDR3: CASSFRTDYNEQFF

J: TRBJ2-2
size: few
V: TRBV5-1
D: NA
DNA: TGCGCCAGCAGCCACACCGGTGCCGGGGAGCTGTTTTTT
CDR3: CASSHTGAGELFF

J: TRBJ2-5
size: NA
V: TRBV2
D: TRBD2
DNA: TGTGCCAGCATCCGCTCACTAGCGGGAGAAGGCCGGGAGACCCAGTACTTC
CDR3: CASIRSLAGEGRETQYF

J: TRBJ2-7
size: NA
V: TRBV7-3
D: NA
DNA: TGTGCCAGCAGCTTAAGAGGGGGGACAGTTGACGAGCAGTACTTC
CDR3: CASSLRGGTVDEQYF

J: TRBJ1-1
size: NA
V: TRBV28
D: NA
DNA: TGTGCCAGCAGTTCCCAGGGGAGGGGGACTGAAGCTTTCTTT
CDR3: CASSSQGRGTEAFF

J: TRBJ1-5
size: NA
V: TRBV19
D: NA
DNA: TGTGCCAGTAGTCCTTCGGCTTATAGCAATCAGCCCCAGCATTTT
CDR3: CASSPSAYSNQPQHF

J: TRBJ2-1
size: NA
V: TRBV4-1
D: TRBD2
DNA: TGCGCCAGCAGCCAAGATGGGCTAGCGGGAGGTCATGAGCAGTTCTTC
CDR3: CASSQDGLAGGHEQFF

J: TRBJ1-5
size: NA
V: TRBV27
D: NA
DNA: TGTGCCAGCAGTTTACAAGGGACCCTCGGTCAGCCCCAGCATTTT
CDR3: CASSLQGTLGQPQHF

J: TRBJ2-3
size: once
V: TRBV4-1
D: TRBD2
DNA: TGCGCCACCAGCGGGATGACAGATACGCAGTATTTT
CDR3: CATSGMTDTQYF

J: TRBJ2-1
size: NA
V: TRBV28
D: NA
DNA: TGTGCCAGCAGTTTATACCCAGCGAAAAGTCCCTACAATGAGCAGTTCTTC
CDR3: CASSLYPAKSPYNEQFF

J: TRBJ2-1
size: NA
V: TRBV7-2
D: NA
DNA: TGTGCCAGCAGCTTAAACAGATTCTACAATGAGCAGTTCTTC
CDR3: CASSLNRFYNEQFF

J: TRBJ2-7
size: NA
V: TRBV5-6
D: TRBD1
DNA: TGTGCCAGCAGCTCCCTAGACAGGGGAACCTACGAGCAGTACTTC
CDR3: CASSSLDRGTYEQYF

J: TRBJ2-3
size: NA
V: TRBV9
D: NA
DNA: TGTGCCAGCAGCGTAGCGGGCTTCACAGATACGCAGTATTTT
CDR3: CASSVAGFTDTQYF

J: TRBJ2-7
size: NA
V: TRBV7-9
D: TRBD1
DNA: TGTGCCAGCAGCCCACGGGACAGGACCTCTGAAGGCTACGAGCAGTACTTC
CDR3: CASSPRDRTSEGYEQYF

J: TRBJ2-5
size: NA
V: TRBV27
D: TRBD2
DNA: TGTGCCAGCAGTTTAGGGACTAGCGGTAAAGAGACCCAGTACTTC
CDR3: CASSLGTSGKETQYF

J: TRBJ2-2
size: NA
V: TRBV28
D: NA
DNA: TGTGCCAGCAGCCCCCCGGAGTGGGCGAACACCGGGGAGCTGTTTTTT
CDR3: CASSPPEWANTGELFF

J: TRBJ2-7
size: NA
V: TRBV28
D: TRBD2
DNA: TGTGCCAGCAGTTTAACAGCGGGAGGAGTCTACGAGCAGTACTTC
CDR3: CASSLTAGGVYEQYF

J: TRBJ1-2
size: NA
V: TRBV11-2
D: NA
DNA: TGTGCCAGCAGCTCCTCTGACAGAAACTATGGCTACACCTTC
CDR3: CASSSSDRNYGYTF

J: TRBJ2-2
size: NA
V: TRBV2
D: TRBD2
DNA: TGTGCCAGCTTCGGGCTAGCGGAAAGAGCGAACACCGGGGAGCTGTTTTTT
CDR3: CASFGLAERANTGELFF

J: TRBJ2-7
size: NA
V: TRBV5-4
D: NA
DNA: TGTGCCAGCAGCTTTGCTCCGGGACTTGGTCCCCAAATCTACGAGCAGTACTTC
CDR3: CASSFAPGLGPQIYEQYF

J: TRBJ1-5
size: NA
V: TRBV6-1
D: NA
DNA: TGTGCCAGCAGGGACAACAATCAGCCCCAGCATTTT
CDR3: CASRDNNQPQHF

J: TRBJ1-1
size: once
V: TRBV6-5
D: NA
DNA: TGTGCCAGCAGCATAGGGATCTCGAGAGGGTCTGAAGCTTTCTTT
CDR3: CASSIGISRGSEAFF

J: TRBJ2-1
size: NA
V: TRBV5-6
D: NA
DNA: TGTGCCAGCAGCCCGGGGAGCGGCCGGTACAATGAGCAGTTCTTC
CDR3: CASSPGSGRYNEQFF

J: TRBJ2-7
size: NA
V: TRBV28
D: NA
DNA: TGTGCCAGCACTCCGGCAGAACAACTTTACGAGCAGTACTTC
CDR3: CASTPAEQLYEQYF

J: TRBJ2-1
size: NA
V: TRBV2
D: TRBD2
DNA: TGTGCCAGCTGGGGGGAGACTAGCGGGATCAATGAGCAGTTCTTC
CDR3: CASWGETSGINEQFF

J: TRBJ2-1
size: NA
V: TRBV2
D: NA
DNA: TGTGCCAGCAAGGGTAGTTCCTACAATGAGCAGTTCTTC
CDR3: CASKGSSYNEQFF

J: TRBJ1-1
size: once
V: TRBV5-6
D: NA
DNA: TGTGCCAGCAGCTTGGGGCAGGGCGGGCTCACTGAAGCTTTCTTT
CDR3: CASSLGQGGLTEAFF

J: TRBJ1-1
size: NA
V: TRBV27
D: NA
DNA: TGTGCCAGCAGTTTATCAGGAATGAACACTGAAGCTTTCTTT
CDR3: CASSLSGMNTEAFF

J: TRBJ2-2
size: NA
V: TRBV2
D: TRBD2
DNA: TGTGCCAGCAGCCCGGGACTAGCGGATCCATCTGGGGGGGAGCTGTTTTTT
CDR3: CASSPGLADPSGGELFF

J: TRBJ2-2
size: NA
V: TRBV6-1
D: NA
DNA: TGTGCCAGCAGTGAGGGCCGACAGAACACCGGGGAGCTGTTTTTT
CDR3: CASSEGRQNTGELFF

J: TRBJ2-6
size: NA
V: TRBV5-4
D: NA
DNA: TGTGCCAGCAGCTTGGACCGGGATGGGGCCAACGTCCTGACTTTC
CDR3: CASSLDRDGANVLTF

J: TRBJ2-4
size: NA
V: TRBV27
D: NA
DNA: TGTGCCAGCAGTTCTCAGGGGCCCAAAAACATTCAGTACTTC
CDR3: CASSSQGPKNIQYF

J: TRBJ1-2
size: NA
V: TRBV28
D: NA
DNA: TGTGCCAGCAGTTTCCGTGGGCCGTATGGCTACACCTTC
CDR3: CASSFRGPYGYTF

J: TRBJ2-3
size: NA
V: TRBV28
D: NA
DNA: TGTGCCAGCAGTTATGGATCTAGCACAGATACGCAGTATTTT
CDR3: CASSYGSSTDTQYF

J: TRBJ2-5
size: NA
V: TRBV11-2
D: TRBD2
DNA: TGTGCCAGCAGCCACCTGGGACTAGCGGGGGGGCGGACCCAGTACTTC
CDR3: CASSHLGLAGGRTQYF

J: TRBJ1-2
size: NA
V: TRBV9
D: NA
DNA: TGTGCCAGCAGATATTTGACCGGGGGATCTGGCTACACCTTC
CDR3: CASRYLTGGSGYTF

J: TRBJ1-5
size: NA
V: TRBV27
D: NA
DNA: TGTGCCAGCAGTTTACGGAATAGCAATCAGCCCCAGCATTTT
CDR3: CASSLRNSNQPQHF

J: TRBJ1-2
size: NA
V: TRBV7-9
D: NA
DNA: TGTGCCAGCAGTTCCCAGGGAGTACCAGCTAACTATGGCTACACCTTC
CDR3: CASSSQGVPANYGYTF

J: TRBJ2-7
size: once
V: TRBV5-6
D: NA
DNA: TGTGCCAGCAGCTCGGACCTCTCCTACGAGCAGTACTTC
CDR3: CASSSDLSYEQYF

J: TRBJ2-7
size: NA
V: TRBV27
D: NA
DNA: TGTGCCAGCAGTTTATCAAAATACTCCTACGAGCAGTACTTC
CDR3: CASSLSKYSYEQYF

J: TRBJ2-1
size: NA
V: TRBV9
D: TRBD2
DNA: TGTGCCAGCAGCCATACCCCTAGCGGGAGAGGCAATGAGCAGTTCTTC
CDR3: CASSHTPSGRGNEQFF

J: TRBJ2-2
size: NA
V: TRBV5-6
D: NA
DNA: TGTGCCAGCAGCTTATTGGTGAACACCGGGGAGCTGTTTTTT
CDR3: CASSLLVNTGELFF

J: TRBJ2-3
size: NA
V: TRBV5-1
D: NA
DNA: TGCGCCAGCAGCTTAGCAGCGGGTGGTCCAGATACGCAGTATTTT
CDR3: CASSLAAGGPDTQYF

J: TRBJ2-1
size: NA
V: TRBV2
D: NA
DNA: TGTGCCAGCAGTGGGCATCCGCAGTTCTTC
CDR3: CASSGHPQFF

J: TRBJ2-4
size: once
V: TRBV27
D: NA
DNA: TGTGCCAGCCGCGTTGGAGGGTTGTTTGGATTTCAGTACTTC
CDR3: CASRVGGLFGFQYF

J: TRBJ2-7
size: NA
V: TRBV27
D: TRBD1
DNA: TGTGCCAGCAGTTTCGCGGGACAGGGGGCCTACGAGCAGTACTTC
CDR3: CASSFAGQGAYEQYF

J: TRBJ1-1
size: NA
V: TRBV6-6
D: NA
DNA: TGTGCCAGCAGTTACGTATACGGAGACACTGAAGCTTTCTTT
CDR3: CASSYVYGDTEAFF

J: TRBJ2-7
size: NA
V: TRBV27
D: TRBD2
DNA: TGTGCCAGCAGTTTATTGTTAGCGGGAGGGCAGGGGGAGCAGTACTTC
CDR3: CASSLLLAGGQGEQYF

J: TRBJ1-1
size: NA
V: TRBV5-1
D: NA
DNA: TGCGCCAGCAGCCGCTCCAGAGAATTGAACACTGAAGCTTTCTTT
CDR3: CASSRSRELNTEAFF

J: TRBJ2-1
size: few
V: TRBV9
D: TRBD2
DNA: TGTGCCAGCAGCTTCAGCGGGGTAGGAGGTAATGAGCAGTTCTTC
CDR3: CASSFSGVGGNEQFF